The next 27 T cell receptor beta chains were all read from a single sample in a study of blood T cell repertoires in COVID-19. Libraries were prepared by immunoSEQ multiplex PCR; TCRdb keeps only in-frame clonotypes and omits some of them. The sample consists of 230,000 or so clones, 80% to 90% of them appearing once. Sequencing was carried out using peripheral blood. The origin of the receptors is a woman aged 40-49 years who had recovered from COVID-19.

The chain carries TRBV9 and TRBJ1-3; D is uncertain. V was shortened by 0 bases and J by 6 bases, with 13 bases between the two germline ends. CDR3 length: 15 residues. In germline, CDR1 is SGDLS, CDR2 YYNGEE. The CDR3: CASSVDGLNSNTIYF. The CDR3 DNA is TGTGCCAGCAGCGTAGACGGACTGAATTCAAACACCATATATTTT.

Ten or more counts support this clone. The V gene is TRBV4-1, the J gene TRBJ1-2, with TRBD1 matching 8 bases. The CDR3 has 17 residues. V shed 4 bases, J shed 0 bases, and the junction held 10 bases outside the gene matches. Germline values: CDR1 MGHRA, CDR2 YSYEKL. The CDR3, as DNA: TGCGCCAGCAGCCCGGGGGGACAGGCGCAAACTAACTATGGCTACACCTTC. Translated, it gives CASSPGGQAQTNYGYTF.

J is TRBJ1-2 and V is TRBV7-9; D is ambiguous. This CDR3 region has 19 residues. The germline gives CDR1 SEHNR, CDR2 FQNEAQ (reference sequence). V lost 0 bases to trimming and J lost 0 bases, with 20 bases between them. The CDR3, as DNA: TGTGCCAGCAGCTTAGCCTGGAGGCCCGAACCGCTCTCTAACTATGGCTACACCTTC. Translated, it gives CASSLAWRPEPLSNYGYTF.

DNA for the CDR3: TGTGCCAGCTCCCCGGGGAGGGGCGAGCAGTACGTC. Its translation is CASSPGRGEQYV. V is TRBV3-1 (or the pseudogene TRBV3-2) and J is TRBJ2-7, with 7 bases that match TRBD2. Trimming cost V 8 bases and J 6 bases; bases outside gene matches: 7. The CDR3 has 12 amino acids. Germline CDR1 reads LGHDT; CDR2 reads YNNKEL (reference sequence).

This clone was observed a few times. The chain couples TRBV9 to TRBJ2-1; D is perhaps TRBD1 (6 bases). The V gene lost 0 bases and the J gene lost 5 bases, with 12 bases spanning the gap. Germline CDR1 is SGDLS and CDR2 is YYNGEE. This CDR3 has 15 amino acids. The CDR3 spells CASSVAGGDHNEQFF. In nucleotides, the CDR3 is TGTGCCAGCAGCGTAGCTGGGGGCGACCACAATGAGCAGTTCTTC.

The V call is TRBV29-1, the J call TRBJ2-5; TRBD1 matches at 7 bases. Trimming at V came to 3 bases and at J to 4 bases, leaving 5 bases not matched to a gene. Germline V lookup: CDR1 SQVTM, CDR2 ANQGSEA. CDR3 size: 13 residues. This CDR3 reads CSVDGDRRETQYF. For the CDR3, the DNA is TGCAGCGTTGACGGGGACAGAAGAGAGACCCAGTACTTC.

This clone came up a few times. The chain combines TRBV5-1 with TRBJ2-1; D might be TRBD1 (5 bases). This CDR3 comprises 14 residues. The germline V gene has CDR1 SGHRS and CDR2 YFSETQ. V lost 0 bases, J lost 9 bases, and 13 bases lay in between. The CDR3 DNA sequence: TGCGCCAGCAGCTTGGCGAGTCAGGGATCTGAGCAGTTCTTC. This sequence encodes CASSLASQGSEQFF.

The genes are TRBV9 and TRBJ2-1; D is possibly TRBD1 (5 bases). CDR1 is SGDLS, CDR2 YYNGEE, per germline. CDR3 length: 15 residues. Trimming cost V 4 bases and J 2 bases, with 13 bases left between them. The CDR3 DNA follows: TGTGCCAGCAGCCCATCACAGGACACCTACAATGAGCAGTTCTTC. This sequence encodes CASSPSQDTYNEQFF.

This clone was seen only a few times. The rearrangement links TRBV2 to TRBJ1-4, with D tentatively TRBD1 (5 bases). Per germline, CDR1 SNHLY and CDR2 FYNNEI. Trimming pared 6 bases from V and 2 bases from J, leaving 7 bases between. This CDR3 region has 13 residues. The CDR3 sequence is CASRDNTNEKLFF. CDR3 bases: TGTGCCAGCAGGGACAACACTAATGAAAAACTGTTTTTT.

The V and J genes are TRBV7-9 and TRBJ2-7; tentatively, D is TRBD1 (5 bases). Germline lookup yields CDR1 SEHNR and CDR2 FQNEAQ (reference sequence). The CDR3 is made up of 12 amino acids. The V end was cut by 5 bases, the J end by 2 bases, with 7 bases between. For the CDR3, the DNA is TGTGCCAGCAGCCTGGACACCTACGAGCAGTACGTC. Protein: CASSLDTYEQYV.

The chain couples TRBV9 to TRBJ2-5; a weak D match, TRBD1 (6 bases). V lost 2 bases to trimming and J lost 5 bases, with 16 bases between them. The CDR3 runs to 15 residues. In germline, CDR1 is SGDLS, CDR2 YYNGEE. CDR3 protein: CASSVRQARHETQYF. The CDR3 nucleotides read TGTGCCAGCAGCGTTCGACAGGCTAGGCATGAGACCCAGTACTTC.

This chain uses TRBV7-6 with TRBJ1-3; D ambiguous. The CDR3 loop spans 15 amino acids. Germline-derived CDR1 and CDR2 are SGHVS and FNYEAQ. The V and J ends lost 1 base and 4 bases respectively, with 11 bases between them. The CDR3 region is CASSLETGFGNTIYF. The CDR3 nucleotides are TGTGCCAGCAGCTTAGAGACGGGTTTCGGAAACACCATATATTTT.

The CDR3 sequence: CASSLVRGTTGELFF. The CDR3 region has the DNA TGTGCCAGCAGCTTGGTTAGGGGTACCACCGGGGAGCTGTTTTTT. V is TRBV5-6 and J is TRBJ2-2, with D possibly matching TRBD1 (5 bases). CDR1 and CDR2 from the germline V gene are SGHDT and YYEEEE. The CDR3 consists of 15 residues. Trimming shortened V by 0 bases and J by 4 bases, and 10 bases separated the two germline ends.

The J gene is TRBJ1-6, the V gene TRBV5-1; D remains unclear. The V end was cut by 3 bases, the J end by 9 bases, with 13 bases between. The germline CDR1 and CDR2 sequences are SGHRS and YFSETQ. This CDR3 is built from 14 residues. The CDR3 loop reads CASSSGDWGSPLHF. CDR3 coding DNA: TGCGCCAGCAGCTCGGGAGATTGGGGTTCACCCCTCCACTTT.

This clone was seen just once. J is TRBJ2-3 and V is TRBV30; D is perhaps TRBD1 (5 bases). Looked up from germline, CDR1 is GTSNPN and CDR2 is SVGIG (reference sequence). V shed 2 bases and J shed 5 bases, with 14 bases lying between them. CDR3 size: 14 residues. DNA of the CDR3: TGTGCCTGGAGTTTGCAGGTTCAGGGAGATACGCAGTATTTT. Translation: CAWSLQVQGDTQYF.

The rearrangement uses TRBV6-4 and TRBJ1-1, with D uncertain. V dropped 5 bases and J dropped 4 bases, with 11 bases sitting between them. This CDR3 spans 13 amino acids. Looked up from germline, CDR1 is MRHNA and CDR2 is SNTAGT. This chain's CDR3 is CASSPPPCTEAFF. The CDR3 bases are TGTGCCAGCAGTCCCCCTCCGTGCACTGAAGCTTTCTTT.

The DNA for the CDR3 is TGTGCCAGCAGCCAAGAGGTCTCTAGCGGGTATAATTCACCCCTCCACTTT. Its translation is CASSQEVSSGYNSPLHF. This chain links TRBV3-1 (or the pseudogene TRBV3-2) with TRBJ1-6; D not certain. CDR3 length equals 17 residues. Trimming removed 0 bases at V and 4 bases at J, with 13 bases between. Germline V gene data show CDR1 as LGHDT and CDR2 as YNNKEL (reference sequence).

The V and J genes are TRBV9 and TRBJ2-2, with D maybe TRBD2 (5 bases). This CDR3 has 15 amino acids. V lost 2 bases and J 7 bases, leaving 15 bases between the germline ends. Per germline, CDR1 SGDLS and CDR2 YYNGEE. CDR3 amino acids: CASSVASMHGGELFF. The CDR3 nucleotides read TGTGCCAGCAGCGTGGCTAGCATGCACGGCGGGGAGCTGTTTTTT.

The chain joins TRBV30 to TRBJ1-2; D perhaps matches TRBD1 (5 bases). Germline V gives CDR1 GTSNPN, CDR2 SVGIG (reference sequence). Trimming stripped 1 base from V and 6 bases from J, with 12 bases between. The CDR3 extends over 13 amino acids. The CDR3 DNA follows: TGTGCCTGGAGTGCCTTCAGGGATAATGGCTACACCTTC. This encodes CAWSAFRDNGYTF.

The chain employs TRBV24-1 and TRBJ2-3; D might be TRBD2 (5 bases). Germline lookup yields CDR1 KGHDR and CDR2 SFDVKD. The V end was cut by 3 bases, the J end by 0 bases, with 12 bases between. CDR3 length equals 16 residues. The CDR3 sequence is CATSDRTGSSTDTQYF. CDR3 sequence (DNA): TGTGCCACCAGTGATCGCACGGGGTCAAGCACAGATACGCAGTATTTT.

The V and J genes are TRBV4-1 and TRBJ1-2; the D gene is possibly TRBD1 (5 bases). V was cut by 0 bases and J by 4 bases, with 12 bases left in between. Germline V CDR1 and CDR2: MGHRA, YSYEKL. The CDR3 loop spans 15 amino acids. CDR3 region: CASSQEIGQSYGYTF. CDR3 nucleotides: TGCGCCAGCAGCCAAGAGATAGGACAATCCTATGGCTACACCTTC.

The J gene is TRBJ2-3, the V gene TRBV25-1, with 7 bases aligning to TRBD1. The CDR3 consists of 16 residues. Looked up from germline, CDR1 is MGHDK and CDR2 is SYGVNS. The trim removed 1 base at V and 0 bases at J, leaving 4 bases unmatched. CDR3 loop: CASSESLGQSTDTQYF. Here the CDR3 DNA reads TGTGCCAGCAGTGAATCATTGGGACAGAGCACAGATACGCAGTATTTT. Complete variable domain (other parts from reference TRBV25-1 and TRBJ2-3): EADIYQTPRYLVIGTGKKITLECSQTMGHDKMYWYQQDPGMELHLIHYSYGVNSTEKGDLSSESTVSRIRTEHFPLTLESARPSHTSQYLCASSESLGQSTDTQYFGPGTRLTVL.

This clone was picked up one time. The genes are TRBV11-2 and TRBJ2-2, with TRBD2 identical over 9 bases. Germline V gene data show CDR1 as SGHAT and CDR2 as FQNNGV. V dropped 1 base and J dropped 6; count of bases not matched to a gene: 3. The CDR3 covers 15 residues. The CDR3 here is CASSLVSGSAGELFF. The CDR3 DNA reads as TGTGCCAGCAGCTTAGTTAGCGGGAGTGCCGGGGAGCTGTTTTTT.

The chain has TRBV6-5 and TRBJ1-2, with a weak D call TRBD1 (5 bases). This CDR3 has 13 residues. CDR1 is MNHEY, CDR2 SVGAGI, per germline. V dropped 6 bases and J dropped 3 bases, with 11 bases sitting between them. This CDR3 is CASRYTGYYGYTF. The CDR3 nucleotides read TGTGCCAGCAGATACACAGGATACTATGGCTACACCTTC.

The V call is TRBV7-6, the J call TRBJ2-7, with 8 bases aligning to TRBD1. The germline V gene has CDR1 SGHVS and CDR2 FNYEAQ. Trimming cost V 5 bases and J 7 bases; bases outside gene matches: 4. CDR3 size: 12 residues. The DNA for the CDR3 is TGTGCCAGCAGCAATCACAGGGGGGAGCAGTACTTC. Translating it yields CASSNHRGEQYF.

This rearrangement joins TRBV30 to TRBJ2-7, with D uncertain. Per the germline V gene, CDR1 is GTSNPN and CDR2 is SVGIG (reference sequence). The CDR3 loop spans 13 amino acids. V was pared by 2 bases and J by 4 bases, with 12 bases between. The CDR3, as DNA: TGTGCCTGGAGTCTATCAGCCGGGTACGAGCAGTACTTC. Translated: CAWSLSAGYEQYF. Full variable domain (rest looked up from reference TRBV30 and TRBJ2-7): SQTIHQWPATLVQPVGSPLSLECTVEGTSNPNLYWYRQAAGRGLQLLFYSVGIGQISSEVPQNLSASRPQDRQFILSSKKLLLSDSGFYLCAWSLSAGYEQYFGPGTRLTVT.

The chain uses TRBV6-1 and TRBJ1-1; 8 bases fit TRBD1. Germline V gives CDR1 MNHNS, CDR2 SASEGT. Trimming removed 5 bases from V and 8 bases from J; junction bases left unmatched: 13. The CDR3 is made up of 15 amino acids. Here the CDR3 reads CASSTPDPGDREAFF. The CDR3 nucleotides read TGTGCCAGCAGTACCCCGGATCCCGGGGACAGGGAAGCTTTCTTT.